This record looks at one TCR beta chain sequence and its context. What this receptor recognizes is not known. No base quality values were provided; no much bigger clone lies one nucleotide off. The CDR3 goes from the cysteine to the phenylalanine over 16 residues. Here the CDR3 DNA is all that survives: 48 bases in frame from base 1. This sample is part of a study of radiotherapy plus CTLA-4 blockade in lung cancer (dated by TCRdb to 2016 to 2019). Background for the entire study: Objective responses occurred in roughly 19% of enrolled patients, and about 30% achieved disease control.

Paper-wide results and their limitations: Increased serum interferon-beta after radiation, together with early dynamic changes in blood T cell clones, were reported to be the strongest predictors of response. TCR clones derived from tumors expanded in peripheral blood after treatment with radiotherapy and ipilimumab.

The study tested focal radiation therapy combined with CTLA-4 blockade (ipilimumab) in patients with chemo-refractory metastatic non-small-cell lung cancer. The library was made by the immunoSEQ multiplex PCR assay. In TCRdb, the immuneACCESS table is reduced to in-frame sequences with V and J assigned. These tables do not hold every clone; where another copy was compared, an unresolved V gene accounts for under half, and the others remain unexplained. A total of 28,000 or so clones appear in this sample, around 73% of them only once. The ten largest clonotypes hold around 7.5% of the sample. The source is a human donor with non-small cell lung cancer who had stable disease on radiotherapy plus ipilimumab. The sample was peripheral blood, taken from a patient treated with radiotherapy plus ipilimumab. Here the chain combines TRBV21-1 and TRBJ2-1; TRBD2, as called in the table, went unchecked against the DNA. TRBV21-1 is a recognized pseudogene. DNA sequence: TGTGCCAGCAGCTTCGGGCGAGCGGGGGCTTACAATGAGCAGTTCTTC. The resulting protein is CASSFGRAGAYNEQFF.